This T cell receptor beta chain was sequenced during a study of blood T cells in healthy people across ages. This clonotype was detected ten times or more. CDR1 and CDR2 (germline): MGHRA, YSYEKL. Trimming shortened V by 0 bases and J by 4 bases, and 14 bases separated the two germline ends. The CDR3 covers 16 residues. The second PCR ran roughly 7 to 11 cycles with a sample-barcoded 5' primer and J-beta primers. TCRdb redid the calling of the 5' RACE reads with MiXCR, one entry per CDR3 protein. The table lists roughly 1,500,000 distinct CDR3 sequences, about 35% of them singletons. This sequence joins TRBV4-1 and TRBJ2-3, with D unclear. The clonotype originates from a woman aged 25 to 39 in good health. The sequenced sample was blood. In nucleotides, the CDR3 is TGCGCCAGCAGCCAAGATCGTTTTGACGTCGCAGATACGCAGTATTTT. Translating gives CASSQDRFDVADTQYF.